This T cell receptor (beta chain) was captured in a study of cytomegalovirus exposure and HLA in healthy donors. About the study: Counted in an early data release were 75 million to 85 million unique TCRs from HLA-typed donors.

Concerning this clone itself: Its specificity is not known.

Study-level points and caveats: The productive fraction for most TCR beta V segments was about 87% or about 30% in an earlier analysis. It was fewer than 200 TCR beta chains that were listed as cytomegalovirus-associated. In a later analysis, V- and J-gene trimming of beta chains associated with a DCLRE1C missense variant, replicated independently.

PCR involved 60 Vbeta and 13 Jbeta primers. Assay used: immunoSEQ multiplex PCR; TCRdb lists only in-frame clones, some missing. The table has 160,000 or so clones, 75% to 85% seen once. Trimming cost V 5 bases and J 4 bases; bases outside gene matches: 7. Per germline, CDR1 MDHEN and CDR2 SYDVKM. The CDR3 is made up of 14 amino acids. Material for sequencing was PBMCs. This TCR was recovered from a man aged 50-59 years in good health and CMV-seropositive. V gene TRBV28 combines with J gene TRBJ1-1; 7 bases line up with TRBD1. CDR3 amino acids: CASSPSQGSTEAFF. The CDR3 nucleotides are TGTGCCAGCAGTCCGTCACAGGGGAGCACTGAAGCTTTCTTT.